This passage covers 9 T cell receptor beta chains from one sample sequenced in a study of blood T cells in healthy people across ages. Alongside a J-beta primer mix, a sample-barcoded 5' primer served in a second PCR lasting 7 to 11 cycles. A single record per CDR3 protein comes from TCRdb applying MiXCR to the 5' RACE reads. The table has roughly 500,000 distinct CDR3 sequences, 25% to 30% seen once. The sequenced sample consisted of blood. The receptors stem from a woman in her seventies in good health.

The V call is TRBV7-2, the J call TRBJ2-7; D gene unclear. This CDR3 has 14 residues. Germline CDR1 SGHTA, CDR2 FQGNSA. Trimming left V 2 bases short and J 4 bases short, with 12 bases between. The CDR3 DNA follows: TGTGCCAGCAGCTTAAACCAGGCCGGGTACGAGCAGTACTTC. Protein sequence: CASSLNQAGYEQYF.

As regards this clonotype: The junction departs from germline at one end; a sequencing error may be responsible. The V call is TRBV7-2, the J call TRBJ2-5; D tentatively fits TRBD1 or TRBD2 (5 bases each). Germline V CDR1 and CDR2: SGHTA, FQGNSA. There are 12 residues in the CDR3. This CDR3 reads CASSFGDLPSFF. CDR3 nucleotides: TGTGCCAGCAGCTTTGGGGACCTCCCGTCGTTCTTC.

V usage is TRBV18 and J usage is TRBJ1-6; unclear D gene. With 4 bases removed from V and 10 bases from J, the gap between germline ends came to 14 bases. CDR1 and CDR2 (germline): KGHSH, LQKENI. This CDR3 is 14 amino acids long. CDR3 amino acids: CASSLGSDASPLHF. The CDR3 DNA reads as TGTGCCAGCTCACTAGGTTCCGATGCGTCACCCCTCCACTTT. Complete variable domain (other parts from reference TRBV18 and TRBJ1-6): NAGVMQNPRHLVRRRGQEARLRCSPMKGHSHVYWYRQLPEEGLKFMVYLQKENIIDESGMPKERFSAEFPKEGPSILRIQQVVRGDSAAYFCASSLGSDASPLHFGNGTRLTVT.

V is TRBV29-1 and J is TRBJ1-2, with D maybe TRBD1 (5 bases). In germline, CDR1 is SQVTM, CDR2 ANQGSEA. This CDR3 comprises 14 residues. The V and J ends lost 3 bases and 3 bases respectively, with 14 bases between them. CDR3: CSVDVGHRYYGYTF. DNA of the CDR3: TGCAGCGTTGATGTAGGACACAGGTACTATGGCTACACCTTC.

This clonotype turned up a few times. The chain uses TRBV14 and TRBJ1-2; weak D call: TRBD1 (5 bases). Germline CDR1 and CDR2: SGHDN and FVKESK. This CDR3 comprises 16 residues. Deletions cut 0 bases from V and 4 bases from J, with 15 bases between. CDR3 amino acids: CASSQEGSAGSYGYTF. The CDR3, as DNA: TGTGCCAGCAGCCAAGAGGGGTCGGCAGGGTCCTATGGCTACACCTTC.

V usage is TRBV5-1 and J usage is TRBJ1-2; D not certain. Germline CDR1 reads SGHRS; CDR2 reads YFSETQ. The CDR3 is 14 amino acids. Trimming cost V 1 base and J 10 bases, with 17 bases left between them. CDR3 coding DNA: TGCGCCAGCAGCTTGTCCACCCTCAAGGTGGACTACACCTTC. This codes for CASSLSTLKVDYTF.

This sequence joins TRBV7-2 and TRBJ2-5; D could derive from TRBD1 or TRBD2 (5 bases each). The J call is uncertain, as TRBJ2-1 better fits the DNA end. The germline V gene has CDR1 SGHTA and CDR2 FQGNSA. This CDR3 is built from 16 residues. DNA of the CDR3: TGTGCCAGCAGCTTAAGGCGCCTTGGGGACGACAATGAGCAGTTCTTC. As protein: CASSLRRLGDDNEQFF.

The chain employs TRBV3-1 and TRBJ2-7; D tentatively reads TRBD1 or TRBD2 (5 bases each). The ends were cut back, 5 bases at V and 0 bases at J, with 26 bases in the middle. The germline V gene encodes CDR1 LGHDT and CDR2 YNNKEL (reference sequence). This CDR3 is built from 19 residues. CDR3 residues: CASSSGSLAWGKSSYEQYF. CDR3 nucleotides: TGTGCCAGCAGCTCCGGATCCCTTGCTTGGGGGAAAAGCTCCTACGAGCAGTACTTC.

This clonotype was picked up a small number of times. CDR3 loop: CASSLSGAAYEQYF. CDR3 coding DNA: TGTGCCAGCAGCCTCAGCGGGGCAGCCTACGAGCAGTACTTC. This chain connects TRBV11-3 to TRBJ2-1, with TRBD2 identical over 7 bases. The DNA end is more similar to TRBJ2-7, so the J call may be wrong. CDR3 size: 14 residues. CDR1 is SGHNT and CDR2 is YENEEA in the germline V gene.